The source of this T cell receptor beta chain is a study of regulatory T cells in long-lasting Graves disease. Germline CDR1 reads SGHKS; CDR2 reads YYEKEE (reference sequence). This CDR3 comprises 16 residues. V shed 2 bases, J shed 5 bases, and the junction held 9 bases outside the gene matches. Assembly of TCR beta libraries relied on iRepertoire HTBI primers together with Arm-PCR of CDR3 regions. TCRdb re-called the multiplex PCR reads through MiXCR, storing one row per CDR3 protein. The sample shows hundreds of thousands of distinct CDR3 sequences, around 15% of them seen only once. This clonotype has ten or more counts. As for time point: newly diagnosed GD, antithyroid drugs for less than 3 months. Isolated PBMC RNA provided the starting material for the TCR library. These sequences were also reported in another study, on T cells in Graves' hyperthyroidism and ophthalmopathy.

The clonotype was recovered from a man in his forties with Graves disease. The gene calls are TRBV5-5 and TRBJ1-2, with TRBD1 matching 10 bases. The sample here was peripheral blood mononuclear cells (PBMCs), taken at new diagnosis, from a patient treated with antithyroid drugs. DNA for the CDR3: TGTGCCAGCAGCTTAGCGACAGGGGGCGCTCGATATGGCTACACCTTC. It encodes CASSLATGGARYGYTF.